What follows describes a single T cell receptor beta chain. Antigen: not known. The sample originates from a study of T cells in Graves' hyperthyroidism and ophthalmopathy. Study findings and constraints: Blood held most thyroid clonotypes expanded above 0.001 frequency.

Amplification targeted TCR beta CDR3 regions from RNA transcripts. First-round RT-PCR targeting the TCR CDR3 was performed with the HTBI primer set. TCRdb reprocessed the multiplex PCR reads with MiXCR, giving one entry per CDR3 protein. The data show 300,000 to 400,000 distinct CDR3 sequences, with roughly 18% seen just once and 45% to 55% held by the top ten. V was pared by 7 bases and J by 0 bases, with 11 bases of the junction left unmatched. This CDR3 is built from 17 residues. The germline CDR1 and CDR2 sequences are MNHNS and SASEGT. Patients aged 18 to 65 with hyperthyroidism were newly diagnosed, with duration under 2 months. Diagnoses were made from clinical symptoms, serum measures (thyroxine and TRAb), thyroid ultrasound and orbital computed tomography. The PBMCs studied were ones that came from roughly 9.1 ml fresh peripheral blood.

This clonotype was obtained from a woman in her fifties or sixties with Graves' hyperthyroidism. This chain links TRBV6-1 with TRBJ2-2; 7 bases map to TRBD2. Sequenced material: blood. The CDR3: CASTRRSGYPNTGELFF. DNA of the CDR3: TGTGCCAGCACCCGACGTAGCGGGTACCCGAACACCGGGGAGCTGTTTTTT.